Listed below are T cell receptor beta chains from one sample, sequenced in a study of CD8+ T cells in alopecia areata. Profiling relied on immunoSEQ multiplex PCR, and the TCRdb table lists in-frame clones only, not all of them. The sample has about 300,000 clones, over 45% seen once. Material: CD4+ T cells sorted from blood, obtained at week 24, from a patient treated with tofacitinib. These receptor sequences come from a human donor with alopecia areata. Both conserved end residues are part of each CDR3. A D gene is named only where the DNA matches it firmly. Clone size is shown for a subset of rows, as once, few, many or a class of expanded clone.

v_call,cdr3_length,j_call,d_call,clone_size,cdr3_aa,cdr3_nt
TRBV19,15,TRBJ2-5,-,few,CASSPRGTAQETQYF,TGTGCCAGTAGCCCAAGAGGCACAGCTCAAGAGACCCAGTACTTC
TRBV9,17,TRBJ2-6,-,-,CASSVPSAGSGANVLTF,TGTGCCAGCAGCGTCCCCTCCGCTGGGTCCGGGGCCAACGTCCTGACTTTC
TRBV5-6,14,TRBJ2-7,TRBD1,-,CASSPGGQRNEQYF,TGTGCCAGCAGCCCTGGGGGACAGCGTAACGAGCAGTACTTC
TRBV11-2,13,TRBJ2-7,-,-,CASSRRSQGEQYF,TGTGCCAGCAGCCGGAGGTCCCAAGGCGAGCAGTACTTC
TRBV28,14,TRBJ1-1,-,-,CASSPSGRSTEAFF,TGTGCCAGCAGCCCCTCTGGCAGGAGCACTGAAGCTTTCTTT
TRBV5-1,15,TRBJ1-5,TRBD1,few,CASSRTGGVNQPQHF,TGCGCCAGCAGCCGGACAGGGGGCGTTAATCAGCCCCAGCATTTT
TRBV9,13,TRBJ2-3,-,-,CASSRLDTDTQYF,TGTGCCAGCAGCCGACTAGACACAGATACGCAGTATTTT
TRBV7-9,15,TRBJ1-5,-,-,CASSPGVNSNQPQHF,TGTGCCAGCAGCCCAGGGGTTAATAGCAATCAGCCCCAGCATTTT
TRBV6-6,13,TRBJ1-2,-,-,CASTTGRVTGYTF,TGTGCCAGCACCACGGGAAGAGTCACTGGCTACACCTTC
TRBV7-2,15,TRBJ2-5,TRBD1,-,CASSLPTGGGETQYF,TGTGCCAGCAGCTTACCCACAGGGGGTGGGGAGACCCAGTACTTC
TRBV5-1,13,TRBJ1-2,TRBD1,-,CASSPDRGSGYTF,TGCGCCAGCAGCCCCGACAGGGGTTCTGGCTACACCTTC
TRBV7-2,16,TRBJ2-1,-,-,CASSLASSAGYNEQFF,TGTGCCAGCAGCTTAGCGTCTAGCGCGGGCTACAATGAGCAGTTCTTC
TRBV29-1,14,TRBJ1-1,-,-,CSVEIRGKYTEAFF,TGCAGCGTTGAAATAAGGGGGAAGTACACTGAAGCTTTCTTT